The entry below describes one T cell receptor beta chain. Its antigen target is currently unknown. Per-base quality was not reported, and no clone a single base away is much larger than it. The library relied on PCR. This sample was sequenced with a NextSeq 500. Bulk TCR libraries were made following a previously described method, with the TCR primers given in Table S5. Purification of total RNA was performed with the Qiagen AllPrep DNA/RNA kit. Before any analysis, reads coming from multiple sequencing runs of the same library were combined into one pool. The study's processing was this. Reads were retained only if the reads had an exact TCR constant sequence, and the retained reads were trimmed to 150 nt and grouped according to their 12-nt molecular barcodes. Reads within each barcode group were sub-clustered using a 15% Levenshtein threshold, and quality-weighted consensus sequences were constructed for each RNA molecule. Non-functional sequences were removed, as were lower-count sequences one edit away from another. Barcode sub-clusters with fewer than 20% of the maximum read count were removed, based on fitting two negative binomial distributions. TCRdb applied fastp at Q25 and MiXCR to the public reads, then kept only in-frame beta chains. Each entry is one CDR3 protein sequence, shown with its most common DNA and genes. TCRdb assigned the V and J calls; the authors' analysis was not used. The sample profile shows 400,000 to 600,000 distinct CDR3 sequences; about 25% of them were found once. The ten largest account for approximately 0.8% of the sample.

These data come from a study of molecular identifiers for immune sequencing clone quantification (dated by TCRdb to the late 2010s). About the study as a whole: For a replicate experiment, RNA from around 20,000 or 99,000 naive CD8 T cells was divided into five aliquots, and four of the five aliquots were sequenced. This methods study benchmarked molecular-identifier clustering-based TCR repertoire sequencing (MIDCIRS) and TCR RNA copy counting, using CD8 T cells to do so.

Including the terminal cysteine and phenylalanine, the CDR3 comprises 15 residues. The DNA shown is the 45-base CDR3, in frame from base 1. V is pared back by 2 bases and J by 1 base, with 12 bases lying between the germline termini. As encoded in the germline V gene, CDR1 is MNHNS while CDR2 is SASEGT. The study at large found these results: The sizes of highly expanded clones could end up underestimated when identical TCR molecules share a barcode. Without barcode sub-clustering, chimeric consensus sequences inflated TCR diversity; chimeras reached as high as 47%. Spiked-in Jurkat TCR RNA (roughly 10 copies' worth), which is not part of the donor repertoire, was contained in the naive libraries. In CMV-specific effector cells, clones with more than 20 RNA copies accounted for over 98% of molecules, whereas in naive cells such clones accounted for under 1%. Modeling gave about 3 recovered TCR RNA copies per cell versus 7.5 to 10 by digital PCR, implying roughly 28% capture efficiency. A single cell's worth of spiked-in Jurkat TCR RNA was reported detectable even among about 1.1 million naive CD8 T cells.

Libraries of naive CD8 T cells were built from about 20,000 to 1,000,000 sorted cells, with 10%, 30% or 50% of the purified RNA used. Naive CD8 T cells were FACS-sorted as CD8+CD4-CCR7+CD45RA+ on a BD FACSAria II into RLT Plus buffer. To test detection sensitivity, Jurkat RNA equivalent to under 12 TCR copies was spiked into samples of about 18,000-1,000,000 naive CD8 T cells. Enrichment of CD8 T cells was done with RosetteSep CD8+ T Cell Enrichment Cocktail plus Ficoll-Paque, and ACK red cell lysis came afterward. The sample comprised naive CD8+ T cells from blood, with Jurkat cell RNA spiked in. The meaning of the sample's cell subset or site label: FACS-sorted CD8+CD4-CCR7+CD45RA+ naive T cells. This TCR derives from a human donor in good health. Some libraries in this study had Jurkat cell RNA spiked in. Recombination linked TRBV6-1 to TRBJ2-7; D gene: possibly TRBD1, on 5 matching bases. The base sequence is TGTGCCAGCAGTGAAAATACAGGTGCTTCCTACGAGCAGTACTTC. Its coded protein is CASSENTGASYEQYF.